The 8 T cell receptor beta chains presented below share a single source sample, sequenced in a study of T-cell reconstitution after alpha-beta-depleted transplantation in children. Unique molecular identifiers featured in how the TCRbeta library was prepared. TCRdb independently ran MiXCR on the PCR reads; one entry per CDR3 protein. The top ten clones hold 4.3% of a sample with hundreds of thousands of distinct CDR3 sequences, roughly 15% of them seen once. The sequencing used PBMCs, collected from the stem cell graft. The receptors shown here come from a human donor who donated a stem cell graft to a child with Fanconi anemia.

The rearrangement uses TRBV7-2 and TRBJ1-5; D remains unclear. This CDR3 is built from 15 residues. V was trimmed by 2 bases and J by 0 bases, leaving 8 bases between them. Germline values: CDR1 SGHTA, CDR2 FQGNSA. The CDR3 spells CASSLIPSSNQPQHF. In DNA, the CDR3 is TGTGCCAGCAGCTTAATCCCGAGTAGCAATCAGCCCCAGCATTTT.

This clonotype was detected only a few times. The chain recombines TRBV3-1 with TRBJ2-1; D call uncertain. CDR3 length: 13 amino acids. Trimming shortened V by 4 bases and J by 7 bases, and 11 bases separated the two germline ends. Germline V gene lookup returns CDR1 LGHDT and CDR2 YNNKEL (reference sequence). This chain's CDR3 is CASSPALANEQFF. The DNA for the CDR3 is TGTGCCAGCAGCCCAGCTCTGGCGAATGAGCAGTTCTTC.

This clonotype was detected many times. The V and J genes are TRBV29-1 and TRBJ1-1; possibly TRBD1 for D (5 bases). Germline lookup yields CDR1 SQVTM and CDR2 ANQGSEA. V was clipped by 3 bases and J by 1 base, with 12 bases between them. CDR3 size: 14 residues. The CDR3 DNA is TGCAGCGTTGACTCCGGGACGGCGAACACTGAAGCTTTCTTT. Translated, it gives CSVDSGTANTEAFF.

Many counts were recorded for this clonotype. The J gene is TRBJ2-1, the V gene TRBV3-1; D gene ambiguous. The CDR3 sequence is 13 residues long. The V gene lost 2 bases and the J gene lost 10 bases, with 12 bases spanning the gap. Germline V gene lookup returns CDR1 LGHDT and CDR2 YNNKEL (reference sequence). CDR3 sequence: CASSQNSRAEQFF. The CDR3 region has the DNA TGTGCCAGCAGCCAAAACAGTAGGGCCGAGCAGTTCTTC.

The chain joins TRBV5-1 to TRBJ1-2, with TRBD1 identical over 8 bases. The trim removed 4 bases at V and 4 bases at J, leaving 9 bases unmatched. Germline values: CDR1 SGHRS, CDR2 YFSETQ. The CDR3 loop spans 15 amino acids. The CDR3 region has the DNA TGCGCCAGCAGCGAGGACGGGACAGGACTCTATGGCTACACCTTC. Amino acids: CASSEDGTGLYGYTF.

In its sample, this clonotype was seen many times. The gene calls are TRBV4-1 and TRBJ2-3, with unresolved D. V lost 1 base, J lost 8 bases, and 7 bases lay in between. CDR3 size: 12 residues. Germline CDR1 and CDR2: MGHRA and YSYEKL. The chain's CDR3 is CASSQAGVTQYF. For the CDR3, the DNA is TGCGCCAGCAGCCAAGCTGGAGTTACGCAGTATTTT.

This clonotype occurred a few times. V gene TRBV12-3 or TRBV12-4 combines with J gene TRBJ1-5, with 9 bases fitting TRBD1. The V segment lost 5 bases and the J segment 7 bases; nucleotides outside the gene matches: 6. This CDR3 has 14 amino acids. The CDR3 spells CASSIGQGTQPQHF. CDR3 sequence (DNA): TGTGCCAGCAGTATTGGACAGGGGACACAGCCCCAGCATTTT.

The chain has TRBV6-5 and TRBJ2-6; D gene ambiguous. CDR1 MNHEY and CDR2 SVGAGI come from the germline V gene. Trimming cost V 4 bases and J 1 base, with 8 bases left between them. The CDR3 covers 15 residues. CDR3: CASSWELSGANVLTF. As DNA, the CDR3 is TGTGCCAGCAGTTGGGAATTATCTGGGGCCAACGTCCTGACTTTC.